The rows below give T cell receptor beta chains drawn from one sample of a study of cytomegalovirus exposure and HLA in healthy donors. The protocol was immunoSEQ multiplex PCR, while the TCRdb copy is restricted to in-frame clones and leaves out a portion. The repertoire has 65,000 to 90,000 clones, about 95% of them found once; the top ten carry around 3.2%. Sequenced sample: PBMCs. Receptors were obtained from a man between 18 and 35 years old in good health and CMV-seronegative. Both conserved end residues are part of each CDR3. Fields, in order: V gene, clone size, D gene, J gene, CDR3 protein, CDR3 DNA. D genes are given only for firm matches. Rows give clone size only sometimes, using once, few, many, or a class for an expanded clone.

v_call: TRBV28
clone_size: -
d_call: TRBD1
j_call: TRBJ1-2
cdr3_aa: CASSLPASQGEDTF
cdr3_nt: TGTGCCAGCAGCCTTCCCGCCTCTCAGGGGGAAGACACCTTC

v_call: TRBV30
clone_size: -
d_call: -
j_call: TRBJ1-2
cdr3_aa: CAWARLGYTF
cdr3_nt: TGTGCCTGGGCGAGGTTAGGCTACACCTTC

v_call: TRBV9
clone_size: -
d_call: -
j_call: TRBJ1-3
cdr3_aa: CASSGTGFSGNTIYF
cdr3_nt: TGTGCCAGCAGCGGTACAGGGTTCTCTGGAAACACCATATATTTT

v_call: TRBV27
clone_size: -
d_call: -
j_call: TRBJ1-1
cdr3_aa: CASTEGGGKVFF
cdr3_nt: TGTGCCAGCACCGAGGGAGGGGGAAAGGTTTTCTTT

v_call: TRBV30
clone_size: -
d_call: TRBD1
j_call: TRBJ2-3
cdr3_aa: CAWRPGTGRADTQYF
cdr3_nt: TGTGCCTGGAGGCCGGGGACAGGGAGGGCAGATACGCAGTATTTT

v_call: TRBV6-5
clone_size: once
d_call: -
j_call: TRBJ1-1
cdr3_aa: CASSYYPARPTEAFF
cdr3_nt: TGTGCCAGCAGTTATTATCCGGCTAGGCCCACTGAAGCTTTCTTT

v_call: TRBV27
clone_size: -
d_call: TRBD2
j_call: TRBJ2-7
cdr3_aa: CASSIGGSPYEQYF
cdr3_nt: TGTGCCAGCAGCATCGGGGGGTCCCCCTACGAGCAGTACTTC

v_call: TRBV7-3
clone_size: once
d_call: -
j_call: TRBJ2-3
cdr3_aa: CASSLGGGLDTQYF
cdr3_nt: TGTGCCAGCAGCTTAGGGGGGGGGCTAGATACGCAGTATTTT

v_call: TRBV9
clone_size: -
d_call: -
j_call: TRBJ2-5
cdr3_aa: CASSVGSGETQYF
cdr3_nt: TGTGCCAGCAGCGTAGGTAGTGGAGAGACCCAGTACTTC

v_call: TRBV11-2
clone_size: -
d_call: -
j_call: TRBJ2-3
cdr3_aa: CASSLDRGTDTQYF
cdr3_nt: TGTGCCAGCAGCTTAGATCGGGGCACAGATACGCAGTATTTT

v_call: TRBV7-2
clone_size: -
d_call: -
j_call: TRBJ2-7
cdr3_aa: CASSLVPRNYEQYF
cdr3_nt: TGTGCCAGCAGCTTAGTTCCTAGAAACTACGAGCAGTACTTC

v_call: TRBV15
clone_size: -
d_call: TRBD1
j_call: TRBJ1-1
cdr3_aa: CATSATGASTEAFF
cdr3_nt: TGTGCCACCAGCGCTACAGGGGCTTCCACTGAAGCTTTCTTT

v_call: TRBV5-8
clone_size: -
d_call: -
j_call: TRBJ1-4
cdr3_aa: CASSFTWQVNEKLFF
cdr3_nt: TGTGCCAGCAGCTTTACCTGGCAGGTTAATGAAAAACTGTTTTTT

v_call: TRBV25-1
clone_size: -
d_call: TRBD1
j_call: TRBJ2-7
cdr3_aa: CASSDLRDRGSEQYF
cdr3_nt: TGTGCCAGCAGTGACTTACGGGACAGGGGGTCCGAGCAGTACTTC

v_call: TRBV6-1
clone_size: -
d_call: -
j_call: TRBJ1-5
cdr3_aa: CASIKDMSNQPQHF
cdr3_nt: TGTGCCAGCATTAAGGACATGAGCAATCAGCCCCAGCATTTT

v_call: TRBV2
clone_size: -
d_call: TRBD1
j_call: TRBJ2-1
cdr3_aa: CASSNPGQGTNEQFF
cdr3_nt: TGTGCCAGCAGCAACCCGGGACAGGGAACAAATGAGCAGTTCTTC

v_call: TRBV6-1
clone_size: once
d_call: -
j_call: TRBJ2-1
cdr3_aa: CASSEVPGDSYNEQFF
cdr3_nt: TGTGCCAGCAGTGAAGTACCGGGGGACTCCTACAATGAGCAGTTCTTC

v_call: TRBV9
clone_size: -
d_call: TRBD1
j_call: TRBJ1-2
cdr3_aa: CASSVIHIRDRESYGYTF
cdr3_nt: TGTGCCAGCAGCGTAATCCACATTCGGGACAGGGAATCCTATGGCTACACCTTC

v_call: TRBV9
clone_size: -
d_call: -
j_call: TRBJ2-3
cdr3_aa: CASNGGSTDTQYF
cdr3_nt: TGTGCCAGCAACGGGGGAAGCACAGATACGCAGTATTTT

v_call: TRBV7-9
clone_size: -
d_call: TRBD2
j_call: TRBJ2-5
cdr3_aa: CASRPYLAGKQETQYF
cdr3_nt: TGTGCCAGCAGACCCTACCTAGCGGGGAAACAAGAGACCCAGTACTTC

v_call: TRBV5-6
clone_size: -
d_call: -
j_call: TRBJ2-3
cdr3_aa: CASSLRVNDRFTDTQYF
cdr3_nt: TGTGCCAGCAGCTTGCGGGTAAATGACAGGTTCACAGATACGCAGTATTTT

v_call: TRBV28
clone_size: -
d_call: -
j_call: TRBJ1-2
cdr3_aa: CASSSDSDYGYTF
cdr3_nt: TGTGCCAGCAGTTCGGACAGTGACTATGGCTACACCTTC

v_call: TRBV6-1
clone_size: -
d_call: -
j_call: TRBJ1-2
cdr3_aa: CASSLQAYGYTF
cdr3_nt: TGTGCCAGCAGTCTACAGGCCTATGGCTACACCTTC

v_call: TRBV7-2
clone_size: -
d_call: -
j_call: TRBJ2-7
cdr3_aa: CASSLVLQKYEQYF
cdr3_nt: TGTGCCAGCAGCTTAGTTCTACAGAAGTACGAGCAGTACTTC

v_call: TRBV27
clone_size: -
d_call: -
j_call: TRBJ1-1
cdr3_aa: CASSFSENTEAFF
cdr3_nt: TGTGCCAGCAGTTTTTCAGAGAACACTGAAGCTTTCTTT

v_call: TRBV10-3
clone_size: -
d_call: -
j_call: TRBJ1-1
cdr3_aa: CAISGRAAATEAFF
cdr3_nt: TGTGCCATCAGTGGGAGGGCAGCTGCCACTGAAGCTTTCTTT

v_call: TRBV5-1
clone_size: -
d_call: -
j_call: TRBJ1-4
cdr3_aa: CASTPAGGPGREKLFF
cdr3_nt: TGCGCCAGCACCCCGGCGGGGGGACCCGGCCGAGAAAAACTGTTTTTT

v_call: TRBV5-4
clone_size: -
d_call: TRBD2
j_call: TRBJ2-3
cdr3_aa: CASSDQRGADTDTQYF
cdr3_nt: TGTGCCAGCAGCGACCAGCGGGGGGCTGACACAGATACGCAGTATTTT

v_call: TRBV5-1
clone_size: -
d_call: TRBD1
j_call: TRBJ2-7
cdr3_aa: CASRLRQGSNYEQYF
cdr3_nt: TGCGCCAGCAGGCTAAGACAGGGGTCAAACTACGAGCAGTACTTC

v_call: TRBV7-2
clone_size: -
d_call: -
j_call: TRBJ2-7
cdr3_aa: CASSLPPAGLDF
cdr3_nt: TGTGCCAGCAGCTTACCCCCCGCGGGGCTTGACTTC

v_call: TRBV15
clone_size: -
d_call: -
j_call: TRBJ1-2
cdr3_aa: CATSREDQGGGYTF
cdr3_nt: TGTGCCACCAGCAGAGAGGACCAAGGGGGTGGCTACACCTTC

v_call: TRBV11-2
clone_size: -
d_call: -
j_call: TRBJ2-7
cdr3_aa: CASSSRDTDYEQYF
cdr3_nt: TGTGCCAGCAGCTCCCGGGACACCGACTACGAGCAGTACTTC

v_call: TRBV7-3
clone_size: -
d_call: TRBD1
j_call: TRBJ2-7
cdr3_aa: CASSLKPAGTGAEQYF
cdr3_nt: TGTGCCAGCAGCTTAAAACCTGCGGGGACAGGAGCCGAGCAGTACTTC

v_call: TRBV7-2
clone_size: -
d_call: -
j_call: TRBJ2-5
cdr3_aa: CASSFGRWETQYF
cdr3_nt: TGTGCCAGCAGCTTCGGTCGATGGGAGACCCAGTACTTC

v_call: TRBV27
clone_size: -
d_call: -
j_call: TRBJ2-4
cdr3_aa: CASSLSTLAKNIQYF
cdr3_nt: TGTGCCAGCAGTTTATCGACTCTAGCCAAAAACATTCAGTACTTC

v_call: TRBV10-2
clone_size: once
d_call: -
j_call: TRBJ2-7
cdr3_aa: CASSVVSDEQYF
cdr3_nt: TGCGCCAGCAGTGTGGTAAGCGACGAGCAGTACTTC

v_call: TRBV7-3
clone_size: -
d_call: TRBD1
j_call: TRBJ1-2
cdr3_aa: CASSLNRQGHGYTF
cdr3_nt: TGTGCCAGCAGCTTAAATCGACAGGGGCATGGCTACACCTTC

v_call: TRBV9
clone_size: -
d_call: -
j_call: TRBJ2-7
cdr3_aa: CASSEGPSIYEQYF
cdr3_nt: TGTGCCAGCAGCGAGGGGCCCTCAATCTACGAGCAGTACTTC

v_call: TRBV30
clone_size: -
d_call: -
j_call: TRBJ1-1
cdr3_aa: CAWSVLANTEAFF
cdr3_nt: TGTGCCTGGAGTGTACTAGCGAACACTGAAGCTTTCTTT

v_call: TRBV29-1
clone_size: once
d_call: TRBD1
j_call: TRBJ1-1
cdr3_aa: CSVEPGTGGFTEAFF
cdr3_nt: TGCAGCGTTGAACCCGGGACAGGGGGCTTTACTGAAGCTTTCTTT

v_call: TRBV2
clone_size: -
d_call: -
j_call: TRBJ1-5
cdr3_aa: CASSEALRVQPQHF
cdr3_nt: TGTGCCAGCAGTGAAGCGCTTCGAGTTCAGCCCCAGCATTTT

v_call: TRBV6-1
clone_size: -
d_call: -
j_call: TRBJ2-7
cdr3_aa: CASSEGPRSYEQYF
cdr3_nt: TGTGCCAGCAGTGAGGGGCCGCGCTCCTACGAGCAGTACTTC

v_call: TRBV19
clone_size: -
d_call: -
j_call: TRBJ1-1
cdr3_aa: CASSPRQVMNTEAFF
cdr3_nt: TGTGCCAGTAGTCCGAGACAGGTCATGAACACTGAAGCTTTCTTT

v_call: TRBV9
clone_size: -
d_call: -
j_call: TRBJ1-2
cdr3_aa: CASSGAGYGYTF
cdr3_nt: TGTGCCAGCAGCGGGGCAGGCTATGGCTACACCTTC

v_call: TRBV29-1
clone_size: -
d_call: -
j_call: TRBJ2-5
cdr3_aa: CSVGDPSGVEGTQYF
cdr3_nt: TGCAGCGTTGGAGATCCGTCAGGGGTTGAGGGGACCCAGTACTTC

v_call: TRBV21-1
clone_size: -
d_call: -
j_call: TRBJ1-3
cdr3_aa: CASSKPGTGTICVRNTIYF
cdr3_nt: TGTGCCAGCAGCAAGCCAGGGACAGGGACGATCTGTGTCCGGAACACCATATATTTT

v_call: TRBV25-1
clone_size: -
d_call: -
j_call: TRBJ1-6
cdr3_aa: CASSPSHGVRSDNSPLHF
cdr3_nt: TGTGCCAGCAGTCCCAGCCACGGGGTCCGCAGTGATAATTCACCCCTCCACTTT

v_call: TRBV23-1
clone_size: -
d_call: TRBD1
j_call: TRBJ1-2
cdr3_aa: CASSQSTGTGGPIFYGYTF
cdr3_nt: TGCGCCAGCAGTCAATCCACCGGGACAGGGGGCCCTATTTTCTATGGCTACACCTTC

v_call: TRBV19
clone_size: -
d_call: TRBD1
j_call: TRBJ1-4
cdr3_aa: CASTYSVTGGFATNEKLFF
cdr3_nt: TGTGCCAGTACCTACTCGGTTACAGGGGGATTTGCAACTAATGAAAAACTGTTTTTT

v_call: TRBV14
clone_size: -
d_call: TRBD2
j_call: TRBJ2-1
cdr3_aa: CASSALAGGYNEQFF
cdr3_nt: TGTGCCAGCAGCGCACTAGCGGGGGGTTACAATGAGCAGTTCTTC

v_call: TRBV28
clone_size: once
d_call: -
j_call: TRBJ2-7
cdr3_aa: CASNPRHGCQQFFRPPDSEYEQYF
cdr3_nt: TGTGCCAGCAACCCCCGTCACGGGTGCCAGCAGTTCTTCCGCCCTCCGGACAGCGAATACGAGCAGTACTTC

v_call: TRBV27
clone_size: -
d_call: -
j_call: TRBJ2-7
cdr3_aa: CASSLGLGSYEQYF
cdr3_nt: TGTGCCAGCAGTTTAGGGCTCGGATCCTACGAGCAGTACTTC

v_call: TRBV7-3
clone_size: once
d_call: -
j_call: TRBJ2-1
cdr3_aa: CASSSGLDGEQFF
cdr3_nt: TGTGCCAGCAGTAGCGGACTTGACGGCGAGCAGTTCTTC

v_call: TRBV18
clone_size: -
d_call: TRBD2
j_call: TRBJ2-5
cdr3_aa: CASSLSSGGQETQYF
cdr3_nt: TGTGCCAGCTCACTCTCTAGCGGGGGGCAAGAGACCCAGTACTTC

v_call: TRBV25-1
clone_size: -
d_call: TRBD1
j_call: TRBJ2-2
cdr3_aa: CASSGRDSPPGELFF
cdr3_nt: TGTGCCAGCAGTGGCCGGGACAGTCCCCCCGGGGAGCTGTTTTTT

v_call: TRBV5-6
clone_size: -
d_call: TRBD2
j_call: TRBJ2-3
cdr3_aa: CASSPELAGPTDTQYF
cdr3_nt: TGTGCCAGCAGCCCGGAGCTAGCGGGGCCCACAGATACGCAGTATTTT